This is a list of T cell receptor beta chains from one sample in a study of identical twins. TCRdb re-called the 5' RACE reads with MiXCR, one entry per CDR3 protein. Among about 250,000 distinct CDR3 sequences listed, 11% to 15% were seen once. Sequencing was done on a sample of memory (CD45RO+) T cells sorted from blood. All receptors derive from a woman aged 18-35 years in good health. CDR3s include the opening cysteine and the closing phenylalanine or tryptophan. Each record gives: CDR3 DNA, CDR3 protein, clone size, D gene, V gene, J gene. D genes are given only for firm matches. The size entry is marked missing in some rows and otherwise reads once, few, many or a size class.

DNA: TGTGCCAGCAGCCCCCCCGGGGGCACTGAAGCTTTCTTT
CDR3: CASSPPGGTEAFF
size: NA
D: NA
V: TRBV7-6
J: TRBJ1-1

DNA: TGTGCCAGCAGCCGTGGGACAGGGGAGTTTGCTTTCTTT
CDR3: CASSRGTGEFAFF
size: few
D: TRBD1
V: TRBV5-6
J: TRBJ1-1

DNA: TGTGCCAGCAGTGAAGAACGGAGCCAGGGACACCATGAGCAGTTCTTC
CDR3: CASSEERSQGHHEQFF
size: few
D: NA
V: TRBV6-1
J: TRBJ2-1

DNA: TGCGCCAGCAGCCAGGACAGTCGTAATGAAAAACTGTTTTTT
CDR3: CASSQDSRNEKLFF
size: many
D: NA
V: TRBV5-1
J: TRBJ1-4

DNA: TGTGCCATCACCGGCGATACAAACTATGGCTACACCTTC
CDR3: CAITGDTNYGYTF
size: few
D: NA
V: TRBV10-3
J: TRBJ1-2

DNA: TGTGCCAGCAGCCAAAAGTGGCGCACTGAAGCTTTCTTT
CDR3: CASSQKWRTEAFF
size: NA
D: NA
V: TRBV6-6
J: TRBJ1-1

DNA: TGTGCCAGCAGCCAAATTCAGGGGGTAAGCGAGCAGTACTTC
CDR3: CASSQIQGVSEQYF
size: NA
D: TRBD1
V: TRBV3-1
J: TRBJ2-7

DNA: TGTGCCAGCAGCTCGCAGCTGGACAGAGCCTACGAGCAGTACTTC
CDR3: CASSSQLDRAYEQYF
size: NA
D: NA
V: TRBV7-9
J: TRBJ2-7

DNA: TGCAGCGTTAGGGTCGGAACTACCACAGATACGCAGTATTTT
CDR3: CSVRVGTTTDTQYF
size: few
D: NA
V: TRBV29-1
J: TRBJ2-3

DNA: TGTGCCAGCAGTTCGACAGCTCATAGCAATCAGCCCCAGCATTTT
CDR3: CASSSTAHSNQPQHF
size: few
D: NA
V: TRBV27
J: TRBJ1-5

DNA: TGTGCCAGCAGCCAAGATTCCGGGACCGCTAATGAGCAGTTCTTC
CDR3: CASSQDSGTANEQFF
size: NA
D: NA
V: TRBV3-1
J: TRBJ2-1

DNA: TGTGCCAGCACGCCTTCCGGGGATGGTAACGCGCAGTACTTC
CDR3: CASTPSGDGNAQYF
size: NA
D: NA
V: TRBV7-6
J: TRBJ2-7

DNA: TGTGCCAGCAGGGTCGGACTAGCGGGAAATTGGGCAGATACGCAGTATTTT
CDR3: CASRVGLAGNWADTQYF
size: few
D: TRBD2
V: TRBV2
J: TRBJ2-3

DNA: TGTGCCAGCAGTCCCGGGACACGGTCCTCTGGGGCCAACGTCCTGACTTTC
CDR3: CASSPGTRSSGANVLTF
size: NA
D: NA
V: TRBV11-2
J: TRBJ2-6

DNA: TGCAGTGCCTCGGGACTGGGGCAAGAGACCCAGTACTTC
CDR3: CSASGLGQETQYF
size: NA
D: NA
V: TRBV20-1
J: TRBJ2-5

DNA: TGCGCCAGCAGCTGGATAGTCTCCGGGGAGCAGTACTTC
CDR3: CASSWIVSGEQYF
size: few
D: NA
V: TRBV5-1
J: TRBJ2-7

DNA: TGCAGCGCTGAGTGGTTGACCGAGGAGTTCTTC
CDR3: CSAEWLTEEFF
size: many
D: NA
V: TRBV29-1
J: TRBJ2-1

DNA: TGTGCCAGCAGCCCCTTGACTAGCGGGGTTAGCAATGAGCAGTTCTTC
CDR3: CASSPLTSGVSNEQFF
size: NA
D: TRBD2
V: TRBV7-6
J: TRBJ2-1

DNA: TGCGCCAGCAGCGAGGGAGGTACTGGAAACACCATATATTTT
CDR3: CASSEGGTGNTIYF
size: few
D: NA
V: TRBV5-1
J: TRBJ1-3

DNA: TGTGCCAGCAGTTACGACCAACCAAACACCGGGGAGCTGTTTTTT
CDR3: CASSYDQPNTGELFF
size: once
D: NA
V: TRBV6-2/TRBV6-3
J: TRBJ2-2

DNA: TGCGCCAGCAGCTTGGAAGGGGAGCTGTTTTTT
CDR3: CASSLEGELFF
size: few
D: NA
V: TRBV5-1
J: TRBJ2-2

DNA: TGTGCCGTCAAGGCGGCGGGAGGTCGGACCGGGGAGCTGTTTTTT
CDR3: CAVKAAGGRTGELFF
size: NA
D: TRBD2
V: TRBV6-1
J: TRBJ2-2

DNA: TGTGCCAGCAGCCCGTGGGACAGGATTAATTTAGGCTACACCTTC
CDR3: CASSPWDRINLGYTF
size: NA
D: TRBD1
V: TRBV5-5
J: TRBJ1-2

DNA: TGTGCCAGCAGCTTAAAACAGGAGAGCTCCTACGAGCAGTACTTC
CDR3: CASSLKQESSYEQYF
size: many
D: NA
V: TRBV7-2
J: TRBJ2-7

DNA: TGCGCCAGCAGCCAACTTAGCGGGGGCTCCTACGAGCAGTACTTC
CDR3: CASSQLSGGSYEQYF
size: few
D: TRBD2
V: TRBV4-3
J: TRBJ2-7